This entry features one TCR beta chain sequence. This record comes from a study of blood T cell repertoires in COVID-19. Libraries were prepared by immunoSEQ multiplex PCR; TCRdb keeps only in-frame clonotypes and omits some of them. Of 300,000 to 350,000 clones listed, over 75% are singletons. CDR3 length: 15 residues. V lost 6 bases and J lost 3; bases outside the gene matches: 4. Germline values: CDR1 SGHRS, CDR2 YFSETQ. Sequenced sample: PBMCs or T cells enriched from blood (not recorded which). The chain joins TRBV5-1 to TRBJ2-2; the match to TRBD1 covers 11 bases. The origin of this receptor is a man under 40 who had recovered from COVID-19. CDR3 sequence (DNA): TGCGCCAGCAACGGACAGGGGGCGGACACCGGGGAGCTGTTTTTT. This translates into CASNGQGADTGELFF.